Listed here is a single TCR beta chain. Its specificity is not known. Trimming cost V 0 bases and J 2 bases, with 10 bases left between them. Germline CDR1 SGHRS, CDR2 YFSETQ. The CDR3 length is 15 residues. These data originate in a study of identical twins. Overall study results and limits: For monozygotic twins, models underestimated out-of-frame TCR alpha sharing. The study found excess low generation probability among twin-shared out-of-frame alpha sequences. Researchers caution that invariant MAIT and iNKT cells could partly confound zero-insertion analyses.

A universal primer site was added by template switching, and unique molecular identifiers were carried by the cDNA. A single record per CDR3 protein comes from TCRdb applying MiXCR to the 5' RACE reads. The sample carries roughly 1,500,000 distinct CDR3 sequences, under 35% recorded once. The TCR originated in a newborn girl in good health. Sequencing input: cord blood. This rearrangement joins TRBV5-1 to TRBJ2-3, with D unclear. CDR3 coding DNA: TGCGCCAGCAGCTTGGGAACTCACTACACAGATACGCAGTATTTT. Translated: CASSLGTHYTDTQYF.